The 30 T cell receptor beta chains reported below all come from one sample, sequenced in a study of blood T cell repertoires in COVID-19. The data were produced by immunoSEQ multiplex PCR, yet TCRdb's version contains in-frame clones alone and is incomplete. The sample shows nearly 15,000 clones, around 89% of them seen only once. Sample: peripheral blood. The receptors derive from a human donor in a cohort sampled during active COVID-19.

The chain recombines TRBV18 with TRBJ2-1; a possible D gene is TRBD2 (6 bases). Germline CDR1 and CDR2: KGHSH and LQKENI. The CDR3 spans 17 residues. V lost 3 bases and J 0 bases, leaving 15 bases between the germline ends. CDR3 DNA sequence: TGTGCCAGCTCACCGGACGGAGCGGGCAGCTCCTACAATGAGCAGTTCTTC. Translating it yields CASSPDGAGSSYNEQFF.

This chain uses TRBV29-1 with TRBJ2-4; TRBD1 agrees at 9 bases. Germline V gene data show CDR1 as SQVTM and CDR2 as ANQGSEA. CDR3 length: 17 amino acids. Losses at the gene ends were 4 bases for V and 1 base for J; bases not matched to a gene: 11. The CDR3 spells CSVGRDRAPMAKNIQYF. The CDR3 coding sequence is TGCAGCGTTGGACGGGACAGGGCCCCTATGGCCAAAAACATTCAGTACTTC.

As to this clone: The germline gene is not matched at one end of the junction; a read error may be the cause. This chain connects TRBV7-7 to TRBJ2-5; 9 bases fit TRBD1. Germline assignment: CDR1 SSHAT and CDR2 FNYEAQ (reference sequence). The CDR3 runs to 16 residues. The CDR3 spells CASSLGMTGGGETQYF. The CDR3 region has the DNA TGTGCTAGCAGCTTAGGGATGACAGGGGGTGGAGAGACCCAGTACTTC.

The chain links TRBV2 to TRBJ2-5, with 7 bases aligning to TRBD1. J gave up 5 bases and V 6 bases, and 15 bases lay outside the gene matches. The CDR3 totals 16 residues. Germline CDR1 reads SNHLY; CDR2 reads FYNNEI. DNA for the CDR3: TGTGCCAGCAGCGAAACCTACAGGGGTGGGGGCGAGACCCAGTACTTC. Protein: CASSETYRGGGETQYF.

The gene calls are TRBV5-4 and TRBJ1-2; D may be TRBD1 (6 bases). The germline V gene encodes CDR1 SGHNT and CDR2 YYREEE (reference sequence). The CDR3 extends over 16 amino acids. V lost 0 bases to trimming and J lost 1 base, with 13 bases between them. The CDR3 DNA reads TGTGCCAGCAGCTTGGTCGGTGGACAGCTTAACTATGGCTACACCTTC. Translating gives CASSLVGGQLNYGYTF.

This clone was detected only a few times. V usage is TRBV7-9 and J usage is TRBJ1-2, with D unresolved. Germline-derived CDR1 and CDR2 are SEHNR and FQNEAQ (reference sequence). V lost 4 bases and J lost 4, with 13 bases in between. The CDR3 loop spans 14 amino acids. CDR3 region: CASSSSQATYGYTF. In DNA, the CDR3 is TGTGCCAGCAGCTCGTCGCAGGCAACCTATGGCTACACCTTC.

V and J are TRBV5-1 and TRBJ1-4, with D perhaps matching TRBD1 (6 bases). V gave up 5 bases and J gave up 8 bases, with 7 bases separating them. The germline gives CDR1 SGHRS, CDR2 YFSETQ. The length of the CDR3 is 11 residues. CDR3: CASSQGEKLFF. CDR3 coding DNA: TGCGCCAGCAGTCAGGGGGAAAAACTGTTTTTT.

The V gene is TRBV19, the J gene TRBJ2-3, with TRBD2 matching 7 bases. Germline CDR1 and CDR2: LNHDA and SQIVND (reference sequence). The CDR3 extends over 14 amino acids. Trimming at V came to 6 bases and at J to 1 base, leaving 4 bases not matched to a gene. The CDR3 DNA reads TGTGCCAGTAGAACTCGGGGGGGCACAGATACGCAGTATTTT. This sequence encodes CASRTRGGTDTQYF.

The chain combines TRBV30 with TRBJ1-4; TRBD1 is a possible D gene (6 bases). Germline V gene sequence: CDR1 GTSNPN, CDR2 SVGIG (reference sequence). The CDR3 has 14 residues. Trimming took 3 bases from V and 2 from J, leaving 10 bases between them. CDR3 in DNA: TGTGCCTGGAGGGGGGCAGGGACTAATGAAAAACTGTTTTTT. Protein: CAWRGAGTNEKLFF. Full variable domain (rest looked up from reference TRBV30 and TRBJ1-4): SQTIHQWPATLVQPVGSPLSLECTVEGTSNPNLYWYRQAAGRGLQLLFYSVGIGQISSEVPQNLSASRPQDRQFILSSKKLLLSDSGFYLCAWRGAGTNEKLFFGSGTQLSVL.

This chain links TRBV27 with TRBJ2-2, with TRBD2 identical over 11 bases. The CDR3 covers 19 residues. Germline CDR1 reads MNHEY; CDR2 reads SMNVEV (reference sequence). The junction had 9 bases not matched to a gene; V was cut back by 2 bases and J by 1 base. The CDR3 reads CASSLDPGTSGGNTGELFF. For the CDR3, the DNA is TGTGCCAGCAGTTTAGACCCCGGGACTAGCGGAGGGAACACCGGGGAGCTGTTTTTT.

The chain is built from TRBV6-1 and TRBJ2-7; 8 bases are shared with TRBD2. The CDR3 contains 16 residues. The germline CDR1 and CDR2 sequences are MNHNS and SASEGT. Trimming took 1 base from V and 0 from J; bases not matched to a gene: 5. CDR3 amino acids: CASSEGRGVISYEQYF. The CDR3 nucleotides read TGTGCCAGCAGTGAAGGGCGGGGGGTGATCTCCTACGAGCAGTACTTC.

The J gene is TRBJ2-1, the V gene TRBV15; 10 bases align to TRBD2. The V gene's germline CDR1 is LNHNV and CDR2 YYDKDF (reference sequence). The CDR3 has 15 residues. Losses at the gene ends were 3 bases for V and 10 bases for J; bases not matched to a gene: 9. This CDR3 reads CATSRGTSVEREQFF. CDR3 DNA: TGTGCCACCAGCAGGGGGACTAGCGTTGAAAGAGAGCAGTTCTTC.

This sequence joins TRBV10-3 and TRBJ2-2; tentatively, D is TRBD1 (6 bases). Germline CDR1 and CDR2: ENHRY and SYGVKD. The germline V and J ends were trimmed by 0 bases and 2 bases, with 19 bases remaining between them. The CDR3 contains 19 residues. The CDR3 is CAISESRVTGNGNTGELFF. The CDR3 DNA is TGTGCCATCAGTGAGTCGAGAGTGACAGGCAACGGAAACACCGGGGAGCTGTTTTTT.

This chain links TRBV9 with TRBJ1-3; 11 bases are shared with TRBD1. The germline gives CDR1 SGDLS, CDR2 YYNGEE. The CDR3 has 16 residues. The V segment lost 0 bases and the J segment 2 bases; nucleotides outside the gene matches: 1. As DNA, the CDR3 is TGTGCCAGCAGCGTAGCGGGACAGGGGGCTGGAAACACCATATATTTT. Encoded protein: CASSVAGQGAGNTIYF. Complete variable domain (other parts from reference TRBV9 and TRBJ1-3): DSGVTQTPKHLITATGQRVTLRCSPRSGDLSVYWYQQSLDQGLQFLIQYYNGEERAKGNILERFSAQQFPDLHSELNLSSLELGDSALYFCASSVAGQGAGNTIYFGEGSWLTVV.

CDR3 loop: CASSRGLSGGQPQHF. The CDR3 DNA follows: TGTGCCAGCAGCCGGGGGCTCTCAGGGGGGCAGCCCCAGCATTTT. The chain uses TRBV7-2 and TRBJ1-5; TRBD1 matches 7 bases. CDR1 is SGHTA and CDR2 is FQGNSA in the germline V gene. The trim removed 5 bases at V and 7 bases at J, leaving 11 bases unmatched. This CDR3 is built from 15 residues.

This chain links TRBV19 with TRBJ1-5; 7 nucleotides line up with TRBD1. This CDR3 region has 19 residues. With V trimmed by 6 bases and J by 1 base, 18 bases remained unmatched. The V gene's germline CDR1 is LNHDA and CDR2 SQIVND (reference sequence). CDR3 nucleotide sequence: TGTGCCAGTAGCCTTAGACAGGGCCCTCGTATTCGGAGCAATCAGCCCCAGCATTTT. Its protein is CASSLRQGPRIRSNQPQHF.

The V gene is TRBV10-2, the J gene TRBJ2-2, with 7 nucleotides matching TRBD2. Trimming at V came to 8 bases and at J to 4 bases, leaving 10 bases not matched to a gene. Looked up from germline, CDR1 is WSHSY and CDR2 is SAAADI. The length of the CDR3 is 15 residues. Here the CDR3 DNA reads TGCGCCAGCCGGAATGGACTAGGATCCACCGGGGAGCTGTTTTTT. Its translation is CASRNGLGSTGELFF.

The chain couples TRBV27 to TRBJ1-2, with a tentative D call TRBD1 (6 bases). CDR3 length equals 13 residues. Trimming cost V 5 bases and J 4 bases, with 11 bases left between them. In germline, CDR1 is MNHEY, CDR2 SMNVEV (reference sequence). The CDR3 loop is CASSPDRFYGYTF. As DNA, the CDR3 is TGTGCCAGCAGTCCCGACAGGTTCTATGGCTACACCTTC.

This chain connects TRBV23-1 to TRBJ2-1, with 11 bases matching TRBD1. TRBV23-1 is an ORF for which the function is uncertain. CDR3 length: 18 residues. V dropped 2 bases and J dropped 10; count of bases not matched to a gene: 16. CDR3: CASSQRGRSGTGGKEQFF. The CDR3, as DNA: TGCGCCAGCAGTCAACGCGGAAGGTCCGGGACAGGGGGTAAAGAGCAGTTCTTC.

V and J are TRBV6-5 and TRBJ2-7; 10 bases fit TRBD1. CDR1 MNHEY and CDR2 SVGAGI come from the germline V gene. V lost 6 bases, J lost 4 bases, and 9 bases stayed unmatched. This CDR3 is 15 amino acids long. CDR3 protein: CASRLRDRGGYEQYF. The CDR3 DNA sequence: TGTGCCAGCAGACTTAGGGACAGGGGAGGGTACGAGCAGTACTTC.

The CDR3 nucleotides read TGTGCTAGTGGTCACGGGACAATCTCCTACGAGCAGTACTTC. Its protein product is CASGHGTISYEQYF. This chain connects TRBV12-5 to TRBJ2-7, with D possibly matching TRBD1 (6 bases). CDR3 length: 14 residues. With 5 bases removed from V and 0 bases from J, the gap between germline ends came to 11 bases. CDR1 LGHNT and CDR2 FRNRAP come from the germline V gene.

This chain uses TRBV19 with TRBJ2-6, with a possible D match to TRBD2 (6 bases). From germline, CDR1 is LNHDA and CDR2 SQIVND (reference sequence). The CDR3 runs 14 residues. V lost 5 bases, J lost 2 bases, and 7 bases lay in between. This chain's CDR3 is CASSSGAGANVLTF. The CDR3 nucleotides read TGTGCCAGTAGTTCGGGGGCTGGGGCCAACGTCCTGACTTTC.

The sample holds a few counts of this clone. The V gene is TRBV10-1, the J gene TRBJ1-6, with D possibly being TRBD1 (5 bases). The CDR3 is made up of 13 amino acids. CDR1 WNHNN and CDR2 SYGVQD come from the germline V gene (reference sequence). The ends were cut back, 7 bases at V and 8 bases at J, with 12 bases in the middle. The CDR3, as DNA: TGCGCCAGCATCGCGGGGGTCGATTCACCCCTCCACTTT. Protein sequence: CASIAGVDSPLHF.

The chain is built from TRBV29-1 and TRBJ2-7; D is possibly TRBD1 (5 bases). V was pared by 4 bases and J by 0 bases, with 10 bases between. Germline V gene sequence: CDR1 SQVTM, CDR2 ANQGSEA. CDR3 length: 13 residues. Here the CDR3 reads CSVAQGISYEQYF. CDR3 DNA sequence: TGCAGCGTTGCCCAGGGCATCTCCTACGAGCAGTACTTC.

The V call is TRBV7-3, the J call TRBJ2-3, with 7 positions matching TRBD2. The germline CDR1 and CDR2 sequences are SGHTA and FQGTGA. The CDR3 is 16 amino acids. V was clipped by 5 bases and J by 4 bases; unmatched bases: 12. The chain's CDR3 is CASSRGSLEDADTQYF. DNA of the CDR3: TGTGCCAGCAGCCGCGGGAGTCTGGAAGATGCAGATACGCAGTATTTT.

The CDR3 coding sequence is TGCGCCAGCTTCGGGGGATCAGCTAACTATGGCTACACCTTC. It codes for CASFGGSANYGYTF. V gene TRBV5-1 combines with J gene TRBJ1-2; weak D call: TRBD1 (5 bases). The CDR3 length is 14 residues. With 7 bases removed from V and 0 bases from J, the gap between germline ends came to 13 bases. The germline gives CDR1 SGHRS, CDR2 YFSETQ.

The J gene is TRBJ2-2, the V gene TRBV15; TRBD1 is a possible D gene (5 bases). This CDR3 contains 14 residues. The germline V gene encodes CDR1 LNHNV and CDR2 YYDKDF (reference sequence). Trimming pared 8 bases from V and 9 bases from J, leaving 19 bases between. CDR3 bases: TGTGCCACCCGACAGCGCCCTTGGACCCGGGAGCTGTTTTTT. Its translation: CATRQRPWTRELFF.

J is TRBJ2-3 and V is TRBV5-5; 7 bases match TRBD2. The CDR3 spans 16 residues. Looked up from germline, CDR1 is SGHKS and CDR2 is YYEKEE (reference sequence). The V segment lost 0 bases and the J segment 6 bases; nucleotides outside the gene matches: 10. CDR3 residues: CASSLAGGGLGDTQYF. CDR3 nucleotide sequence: TGTGCCAGCAGCTTGGCGGGAGGAGGTCTCGGGGATACGCAGTATTTT.

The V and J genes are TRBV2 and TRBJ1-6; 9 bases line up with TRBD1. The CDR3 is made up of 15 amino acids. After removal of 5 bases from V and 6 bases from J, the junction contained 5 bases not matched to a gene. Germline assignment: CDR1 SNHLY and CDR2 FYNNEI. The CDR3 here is CASSPQTGGNSPLHF. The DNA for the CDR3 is TGTGCCAGCAGTCCACAGACAGGGGGTAATTCACCCCTCCACTTT. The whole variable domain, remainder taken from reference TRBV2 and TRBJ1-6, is EPEVTQTPSHQVTQMGQEVILRCVPISNHLYFYWYRQILGQKVEFLVSFYNNEISEKSEIFDDQFSVERPDGSNFTLKIRSTKLEDSAMYFCASSPQTGGNSPLHFGNGTRLTVT.

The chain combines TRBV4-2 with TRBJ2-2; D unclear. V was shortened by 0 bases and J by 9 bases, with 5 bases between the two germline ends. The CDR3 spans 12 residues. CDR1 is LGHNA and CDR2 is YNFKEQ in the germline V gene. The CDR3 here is CASSQDYWELFF. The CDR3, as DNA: TGTGCCAGCAGCCAAGATTACTGGGAGCTGTTTTTT.